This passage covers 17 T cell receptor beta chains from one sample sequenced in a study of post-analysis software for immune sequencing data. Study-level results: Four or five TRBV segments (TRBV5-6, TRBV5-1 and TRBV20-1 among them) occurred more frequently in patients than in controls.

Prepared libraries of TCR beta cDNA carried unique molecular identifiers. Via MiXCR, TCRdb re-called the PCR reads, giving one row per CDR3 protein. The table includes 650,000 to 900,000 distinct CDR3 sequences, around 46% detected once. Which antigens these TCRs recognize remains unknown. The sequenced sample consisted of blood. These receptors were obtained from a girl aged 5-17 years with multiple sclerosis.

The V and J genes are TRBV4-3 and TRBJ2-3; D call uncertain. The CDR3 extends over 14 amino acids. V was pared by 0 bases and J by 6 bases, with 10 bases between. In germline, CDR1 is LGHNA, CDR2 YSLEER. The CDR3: CASSQDPWPDTQYF. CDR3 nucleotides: TGCGCCAGCAGCCAAGACCCCTGGCCGGATACGCAGTATTTT.

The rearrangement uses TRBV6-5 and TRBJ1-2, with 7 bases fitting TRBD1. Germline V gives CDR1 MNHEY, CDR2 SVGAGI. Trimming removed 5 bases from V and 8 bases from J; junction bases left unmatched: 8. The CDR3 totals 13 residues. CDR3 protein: CASSNEGAWGYTF. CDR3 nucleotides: TGTGCCAGCAGTAACGAGGGGGCGTGGGGCTACACCTTC.

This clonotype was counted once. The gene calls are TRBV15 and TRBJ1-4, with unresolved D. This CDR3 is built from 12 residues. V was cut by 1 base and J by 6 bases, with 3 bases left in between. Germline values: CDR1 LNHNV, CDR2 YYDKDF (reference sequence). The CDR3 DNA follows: TGTGCCACCAGCAGAGTCTATGAAAAACTGTTTTTT. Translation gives CATSRVYEKLFF.

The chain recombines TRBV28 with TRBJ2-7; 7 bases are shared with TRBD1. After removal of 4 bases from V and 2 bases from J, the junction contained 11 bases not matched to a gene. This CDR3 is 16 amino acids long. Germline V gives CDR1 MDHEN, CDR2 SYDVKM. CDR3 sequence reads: CASSSLGTAHPYEQYF. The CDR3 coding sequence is TGTGCCAGCAGTTCGCTCGGGACAGCACACCCCTACGAGCAGTACTTC.

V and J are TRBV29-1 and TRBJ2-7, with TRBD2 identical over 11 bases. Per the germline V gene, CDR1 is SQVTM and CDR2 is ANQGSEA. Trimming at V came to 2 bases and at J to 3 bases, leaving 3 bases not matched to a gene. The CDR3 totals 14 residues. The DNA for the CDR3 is TGCAGCGTTGAAAGACTAGCGGGAAACTACGAGCAGTACTTC. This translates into CSVERLAGNYEQYF.

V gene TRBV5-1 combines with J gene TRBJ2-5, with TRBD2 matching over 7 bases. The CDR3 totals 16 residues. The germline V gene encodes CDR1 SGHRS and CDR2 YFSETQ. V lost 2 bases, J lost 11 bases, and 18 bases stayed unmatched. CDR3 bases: TGCGCCAGCAGCTTAGCCCCCCAGGGACTATCTTGGGAGCAGTACTTC. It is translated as CASSLAPQGLSWEQYF. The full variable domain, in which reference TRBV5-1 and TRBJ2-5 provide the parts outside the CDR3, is KAGVTQTPRYLIKTRGQQVTLSCSPISGHRSVSWYQQTPGQGLQFLFEYFSETQRNKGNFPGRFSGRQFSNSRSEMNVSTLELGDSALYLCASSLAPQGLSWEQYFGPGTRLLVL.

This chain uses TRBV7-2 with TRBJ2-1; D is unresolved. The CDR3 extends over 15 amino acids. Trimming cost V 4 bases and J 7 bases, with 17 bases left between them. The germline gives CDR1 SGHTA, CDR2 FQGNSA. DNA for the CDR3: TGTGCCAGCAGCTCCGATTTTTTTTCACTGAATGAGCAGTTCTTC. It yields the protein CASSSDFFSLNEQFF.

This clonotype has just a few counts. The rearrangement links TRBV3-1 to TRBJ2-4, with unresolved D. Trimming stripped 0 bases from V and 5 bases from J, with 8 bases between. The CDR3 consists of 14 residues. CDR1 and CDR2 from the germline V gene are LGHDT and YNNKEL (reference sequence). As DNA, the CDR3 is TGTGCCAGCAGCCAAGATGGCGCAGAAAACATTCAGTACTTC. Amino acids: CASSQDGAENIQYF.

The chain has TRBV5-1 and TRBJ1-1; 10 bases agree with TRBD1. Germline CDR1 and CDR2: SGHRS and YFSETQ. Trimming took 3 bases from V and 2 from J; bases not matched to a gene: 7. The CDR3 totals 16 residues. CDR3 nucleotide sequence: TGCGCCAGCAGCTCCCGGGACAGGGGAGATAACACTGAAGCTTTCTTT. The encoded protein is CASSSRDRGDNTEAFF.

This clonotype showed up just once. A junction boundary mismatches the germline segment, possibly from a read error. CDR3 residues: CACSKTGEAAETQYF. CDR3 sequence (DNA): TGTGCCTGCAGTAAGACAGGGGAGGCAGCAGAGACCCAGTACTTC. V is TRBV6-6 and J is TRBJ2-5, with 8 bases aligning to TRBD1. Germline V gene data show CDR1 as MNHNY and CDR2 as SVGAGI (reference sequence). The CDR3 covers 15 residues.

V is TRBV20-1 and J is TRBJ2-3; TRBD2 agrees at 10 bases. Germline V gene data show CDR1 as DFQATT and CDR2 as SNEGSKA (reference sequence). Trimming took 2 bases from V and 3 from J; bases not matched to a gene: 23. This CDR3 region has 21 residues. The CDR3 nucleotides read TGCAGTGCTAGATCCTCGCCCCCTAGCGGGAGCCGCAATCGCGGGACAGATACGCAGTATTTT. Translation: CSARSSPPSGSRNRGTDTQYF.

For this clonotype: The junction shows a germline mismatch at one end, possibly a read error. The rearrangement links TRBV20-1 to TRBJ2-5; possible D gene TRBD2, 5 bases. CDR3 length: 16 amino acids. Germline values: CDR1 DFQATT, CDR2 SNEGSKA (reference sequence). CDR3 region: CSTSVDGGQRQETQYF. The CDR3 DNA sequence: TGCAGTACTAGTGTTGATGGCGGGCAACGTCAAGAGACCCAGTACTTC.

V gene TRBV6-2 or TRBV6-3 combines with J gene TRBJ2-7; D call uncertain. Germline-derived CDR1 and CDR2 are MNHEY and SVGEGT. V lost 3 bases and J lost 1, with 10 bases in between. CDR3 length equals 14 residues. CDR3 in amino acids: CASSYGRVSYEQYF. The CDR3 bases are TGTGCCAGCAGTTATGGACGGGTTTCCTACGAGCAGTACTTC.

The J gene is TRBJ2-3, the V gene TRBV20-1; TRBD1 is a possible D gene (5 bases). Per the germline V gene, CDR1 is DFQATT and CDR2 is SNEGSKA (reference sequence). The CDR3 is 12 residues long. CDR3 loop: CSADSTPDTQYF. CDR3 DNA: TGCAGCGCCGACAGTACCCCAGATACGCAGTATTTT.

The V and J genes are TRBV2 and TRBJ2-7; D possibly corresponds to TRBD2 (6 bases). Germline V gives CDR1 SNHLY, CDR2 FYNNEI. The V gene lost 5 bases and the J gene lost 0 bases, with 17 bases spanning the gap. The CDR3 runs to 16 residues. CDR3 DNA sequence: TGTGCCAGCAGTCCACGCTATCCGGGAGCCTCCTACGAGCAGTACTTC. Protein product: CASSPRYPGASYEQYF.

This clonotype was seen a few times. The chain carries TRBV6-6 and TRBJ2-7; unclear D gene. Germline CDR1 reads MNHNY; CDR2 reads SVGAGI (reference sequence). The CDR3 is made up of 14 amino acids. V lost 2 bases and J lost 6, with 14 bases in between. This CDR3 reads CASSYRLLVGEQYF. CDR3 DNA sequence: TGTGCCAGCAGTTACAGACTTCTCGTCGGCGAGCAGTACTTC.

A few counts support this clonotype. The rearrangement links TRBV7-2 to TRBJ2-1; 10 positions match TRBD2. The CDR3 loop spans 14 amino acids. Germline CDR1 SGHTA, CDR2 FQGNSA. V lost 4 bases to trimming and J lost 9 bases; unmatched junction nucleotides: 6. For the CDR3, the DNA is TGTGCCAGCAGCTCGCCTAGCGGGAGACGTGAGCAGTTCTTC. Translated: CASSSPSGRREQFF.